These 23 T cell receptor beta chains were all obtained from the same sample, sequenced in a study of blood T cell repertoires in COVID-19. TCRdb keeps only in-frame clones here, not all; method: immunoSEQ multiplex PCR. The table records some 150,000 clones, around 88% of them present only once. The sample comprised peripheral blood. These receptors were taken from a woman aged 60 to 75 with acute or convalescent COVID-19.

V and J are TRBV27 and TRBJ1-6; TRBD1 aligns across 7 bases. With 1 base clipped from V and 10 bases from J, the junction kept 10 bases outside the gene matches. The CDR3 has 16 amino acids. Germline CDR1 MNHEY, CDR2 SMNVEV (reference sequence). The CDR3 here is CASSLYPGQSGSPLHF. CDR3 nucleotides: TGTGCCAGCAGTTTATACCCGGGACAGTCCGGATCACCCCTCCACTTT.

The chain recombines TRBV7-6 with TRBJ2-1, with D possibly TRBD2 on 7 matching bases. V lost 1 base to trimming and J lost 8 bases, with 21 bases between them. The CDR3 covers 17 residues. Germline lookup yields CDR1 SGHVS and CDR2 FNYEAQ. CDR3 protein: CASSLGSGGGLDYEQFF. The CDR3 nucleotides read TGTGCCAGCAGCTTAGGATCTGGGGGGGGCCTTGACTATGAGCAGTTCTTC.

The chain recombines TRBV28 with TRBJ1-2, with D perhaps matching TRBD1 (6 bases). Trimming took 11 bases from V and 2 from J, leaving 15 bases between them. This CDR3 region has 13 residues. Germline CDR1 MDHEN, CDR2 SYDVKM. The CDR3 nucleotides are TGTGCCGGGGGCGGGGGCGCGAACTATGGCTACACCTTC. Its protein product is CAGGGGANYGYTF.

The chain uses TRBV2 and TRBJ1-5, with 7 bases aligning to TRBD1. This CDR3 is 15 amino acids long. Germline V gene lookup returns CDR1 SNHLY and CDR2 FYNNEI. The V and J ends lost 6 bases and 3 bases, in that order; junction bases with no gene match: 8. CDR3 nucleotides: TGTGCCAGCAGCCCTAGGACAGGCGACAATCAGCCCCAGCATTTT. It codes for CASSPRTGDNQPQHF.

V gene TRBV10-3 combines with J gene TRBJ2-1, with 7 bases fitting TRBD1. The germline gives CDR1 ENHRY, CDR2 SYGVKD. V shed 7 bases and J 3 bases; nucleotides not matched to a gene: 9. This CDR3 region has 15 residues. In DNA, the CDR3 is TGTGCCATCACCCCAGACAGGGTTGGCTACAATGAGCAGTTCTTC. Protein sequence: CAITPDRVGYNEQFF.

This chain links TRBV21-1 with TRBJ2-5; the table's D call, TRBD2, was not checked against the DNA. TRBV21-1 represents a pseudogene. This CDR3 is built from 15 residues. The CDR3 loop reads CASSNRDSRIETQYF. CDR3 coding DNA: TGTGCCAGCAGCAACCGGGACTCTAGAATAGAGACCCAGTACTTC.

This rearrangement joins TRBV25-1 to TRBJ1-1, with a possible D match to TRBD1 (6 bases). CDR3 size: 15 residues. Germline CDR1 and CDR2: MGHDK and SYGVNS. The V end lost 3 bases, the J end lost 3 bases, and 14 bases lay between the germline ends. The CDR3 region has the DNA TGTGCCAGCAGTGATGACCAGGGGCTGGACACTGAAGCTTTCTTT. It is translated as CASSDDQGLDTEAFF.

The V call is TRBV9, the J call TRBJ2-2; D not certain. Germline-derived CDR1 and CDR2 are SGDLS and YYNGEE. The CDR3 has 13 residues. The V end lost 0 bases, the J end lost 4 bases, and 4 bases lay between the germline ends. CDR3 sequence: CASSVVSTGELFF. The CDR3 DNA reads TGTGCCAGCAGCGTAGTGAGCACCGGGGAGCTGTTTTTT.

The chain carries TRBV7-9 and TRBJ2-5; possibly TRBD2 for D (6 bases). The CDR3 runs 15 residues. Looked up from germline, CDR1 is SEHNR and CDR2 is FQNEAQ (reference sequence). Trimming took off 0 bases at V and 4 bases at J, with 12 bases between the two ends. The CDR3 sequence: CASSLASGLIETQYF. CDR3 nucleotide sequence: TGTGCCAGCAGCTTAGCATCGGGACTCATAGAGACCCAGTACTTC.

CDR3 nucleotides: TGTGCCAGCAGCCAATTATCAGGAATCGCTGAAGCTTTCTTT. Translated: CASSQLSGIAEAFF. This chain connects TRBV16 to TRBJ1-1; no clear D gene. The CDR3 is 14 amino acids. Germline V gives CDR1 KGHSY, CDR2 FQNENV. Trimming left V 1 base short and J 6 bases short, with 12 bases between. The full variable domain, in which reference TRBV16 and TRBJ1-1 provide the parts outside the CDR3, is GEEVAQTPKHLVRGEGQKAKLYCAPIKGHSYVFWYQQVLKNEFKFLISFQNENVFDETGMPKERFSAKCLPNSPCSLEIQATKLEDSAVYFCASSQLSGIAEAFFGQGTRLTVV.

The CDR3 DNA reads TGTGCCAGCAGCCAAGATTTCCGGGACAGGGGGGAGACCCAGTACTTC. Translation gives CASSQDFRDRGETQYF. The chain is built from TRBV14 and TRBJ2-5; 11 bases map to TRBD1. The germline gives CDR1 SGHDN, CDR2 FVKESK. J was trimmed by 5 bases and V by 0 bases; bases with no gene match: 5. The CDR3 totals 16 residues.

J is TRBJ1-1 and V is TRBV3-1 (or the pseudogene TRBV3-2); D uncertain. The CDR3 has 13 residues. Germline-derived CDR1 and CDR2 are LGHDT and YNNKEL (reference sequence). V was pared by 2 bases and J by 5 bases, with 9 bases between. CDR3 in amino acids: CASSQSPETEAFF. The CDR3, as DNA: TGTGCCAGCAGCCAATCCCCTGAGACTGAAGCTTTCTTT.

The chain is built from TRBV19 and TRBJ2-5, with a tentative D call TRBD1 (5 bases). Trimming stripped 6 bases from V and 5 bases from J, with 13 bases between. This CDR3 has 13 amino acids. The germline CDR1 and CDR2 sequences are LNHDA and SQIVND (reference sequence). CDR3 sequence: CASSFAGRETQYF. Written as DNA, the CDR3 is TGTGCCAGTAGCTTTGCAGGGCGGGAGACCCAGTACTTC.

The chain combines TRBV30 with TRBJ2-5; TRBD2 matches 11 bases. Losses at the gene ends were 1 base for V and 1 base for J; bases not matched to a gene: 5. The CDR3 spans 16 residues. CDR1 and CDR2 from the germline V gene are GTSNPN and SVGIG (reference sequence). Here the CDR3 reads CAWSAPSGGIQETQYF. CDR3 bases: TGTGCCTGGAGTGCCCCTAGCGGGGGGATCCAAGAGACCCAGTACTTC.

A single count supports this clone. The CDR3 DNA reads as TGTGCCACCCAGGGCATCATGAACACTGAAGCTTTCTTT. It is translated as CATQGIMNTEAFF. The chain employs TRBV12-3 or TRBV12-4 and TRBJ1-1; TRBD1 might be the D (5 bases). V lost 10 bases, J lost 0 bases, and 12 bases lay in between. This CDR3 has 13 residues.

V and J are TRBV19 and TRBJ2-3; 10 nucleotides match TRBD2. The CDR3 spans 17 residues. V trimming: 0 bases; J trimming: 7 bases; junction bases outside the gene matches: 10. Germline V lookup: CDR1 LNHDA, CDR2 SQIVND (reference sequence). CDR3 in amino acids: CASSIDLGAGGRYTQYF. The CDR3 DNA reads as TGTGCCAGTAGTATAGATCTCGGAGCGGGGGGGAGGTATACGCAGTATTTT.

The rearrangement uses TRBV5-1 and TRBJ1-6; unclear D gene. V was clipped by 0 bases and J by 7 bases, with 14 bases between them. The CDR3 is 16 residues long. Germline V gene data show CDR1 as SGHRS and CDR2 as YFSETQ. The CDR3 DNA sequence: TGCGCCAGCAGCTTGGCCGGATCGGGGTGGAATTCACCCCTCCACTTT. It yields the protein CASSLAGSGWNSPLHF.

This chain joins TRBV30 and TRBJ2-2; 8 positions match TRBD2. The V and J ends lost 2 bases and 2 bases, in that order; junction bases with no gene match: 4. The CDR3 consists of 15 residues. The germline gives CDR1 GTSNPN, CDR2 SVGIG (reference sequence). The CDR3 sequence is CAWSLAGGNTGELFF. DNA of the CDR3: TGTGCCTGGAGTCTGGCGGGGGGAAACACCGGGGAGCTGTTTTTT.

V is TRBV19 and J is TRBJ1-1, with D unclear. Germline V gene data show CDR1 as LNHDA and CDR2 as SQIVND (reference sequence). Trimming removed 5 bases at V and 7 bases at J, with 11 bases between. The CDR3 is 12 amino acids. In DNA form, the CDR3 reads TGTGCCAGTAGTCTCACACGATATGAAGCTTTCTTT. Residues: CASSLTRYEAFF.

The chain is built from TRBV5-5 and TRBJ1-6, with 7 nucleotides matching TRBD1. Germline CDR1 SGHKS, CDR2 YYEKEE (reference sequence). The V and J ends lost 4 bases and 5 bases, in that order; junction bases with no gene match: 9. CDR3 size: 16 residues. DNA for the CDR3: TGTGCCAGCAGCCCCCCAGGACAGGCCAATAATTCACCCCTCCACTTT. Protein: CASSPPGQANNSPLHF.

The CDR3 here is CATRGGPSPLHF. CDR3 coding DNA: TGTGCCACCCGAGGGGGACCCTCACCCCTCCACTTT. The chain uses TRBV19 and TRBJ1-6, with D perhaps TRBD1 (6 bases). Per germline, CDR1 LNHDA and CDR2 SQIVND (reference sequence). This CDR3 has 12 residues. Trimming cost V 10 bases and J 10 bases, with 14 bases left between them.

The chain employs TRBV12-5 and TRBJ2-5, with 12 nucleotides matching TRBD2. CDR1 and CDR2 (germline): LGHNT, FRNRAP. The CDR3 extends over 16 amino acids. Trimming took 1 base from V and 5 from J; bases not matched to a gene: 5. CDR3 sequence: CASGLGLAGAGETQYF. The CDR3 DNA reads TGTGCTAGTGGTTTGGGACTAGCGGGGGCCGGGGAGACCCAGTACTTC.

The gene calls are TRBV28 and TRBJ2-3, with TRBD2 matching over 7 bases. The trim removed 7 bases at V and 1 base at J, leaving 11 bases unmatched. This CDR3 contains 16 residues. CDR1 and CDR2 from the germline V gene are MDHEN and SYDVKM. DNA for the CDR3: TGTGCCAGCAACGCCCCCGAGCGGGGCGGCACAGATACGCAGTATTTT. It translates to CASNAPERGGTDTQYF.